The 17 T cell receptor beta chains reported below all come from one sample, sequenced in a study of glioma-infiltrating T cells after dendritic cell vaccination (dated by TCRdb to 2015 to 2016). Library preparation employed the immunoSEQ multiplex PCR assay. TCRdb stores this immuneACCESS table with in-frame sequences only. Part of the clones is absent; in the studies checked, under half of the shortfall reflects unresolved V genes, and no reason is known for the rest. In all, the sample holds around 87,000 clones, and roughly four fifths of those were seen once. The ten largest clones add up to about 6.8% of the sample. This sample's time point label indicates: after dendritic cell vaccination, including at tumor progression/relapse. The sequencing here drew on blood, taken after dendritic cell vaccination. The receptors stem from a human donor with glioblastoma.

This CDR3 is CASSPRQGATNEKLFF. Here the CDR3 DNA reads TGTGCCAGCTCACCGCGACAGGGAGCAACTAATGAAAAACTGTTTTTT. V and J are TRBV18 and TRBJ1-4; 7 bases line up with TRBD1. V was clipped by 3 bases and J by 0 bases; unmatched bases: 4. From germline, CDR1 is KGHSH and CDR2 LQKENI. The length of the CDR3 is 16 residues.

CDR3 sequence: CASSNFWRANTEAFF. In DNA form, the CDR3 reads TGTGCCAGCAGCAACTTTTGGAGGGCGAACACTGAAGCTTTCTTT. This chain links TRBV5-6 with TRBJ1-1; D uncertain. The germline V and J ends were trimmed by 4 bases and 1 base, with 14 bases remaining between them. The CDR3 covers 15 residues. CDR1 and CDR2 (germline): SGHDT, YYEEEE. The full variable domain, with the rest looked up from reference TRBV5-6 and TRBJ1-1, is DAGVTQSPTHLIKTRGQQVTLRCSPKSGHDTVSWYQQALGQGPQFIFQYYEEEERQRGNFPDRFSGHQFPNYSSELNVNALLLGDSALYLCASSNFWRANTEAFFGQGTRLTVV.

The rearrangement uses TRBV6-1 and TRBJ2-7; D not resolved. The length of the CDR3 is 14 residues. The V end was cut by 7 bases, the J end by 4 bases, with 17 bases between. Germline V lookup: CDR1 MNHNS, CDR2 SASEGT. The CDR3 DNA sequence: TGTGCCAGCAAGGTTACCTCGTCGGGTTACGAGCAGTACTTC. Translated: CASKVTSSGYEQYF.

This clone was seen a handful of times. The CDR3 DNA sequence: TGTGCCAGCAGCTTAATGGCAGGGGCCTACACCGGGGAGCTGTTTTTT. It yields the protein CASSLMAGAYTGELFF. The J gene is TRBJ2-2, the V gene TRBV7-3; a possible D gene is TRBD1 (6 bases). CDR3 length: 16 residues. Germline assignment: CDR1 SGHTA and CDR2 FQGTGA. Trimming took 1 base from V and 3 from J, leaving 12 bases between them.

In DNA, the CDR3 is TGTGCCAGCAGCTTAGGCCCCAGCCAAGAGACCCAGTACTTC. It specifies CASSLGPSQETQYF. The chain recombines TRBV11-3 with TRBJ2-5; D uncertain. Trimming shortened V by 1 base and J by 1 base, and 7 bases separated the two germline ends. Germline V gene sequence: CDR1 SGHNT, CDR2 YENEEA. The CDR3 runs to 14 residues.

V usage is TRBV2 and J usage is TRBJ1-4; D possibly corresponds to TRBD1 (6 bases). The V end was cut by 7 bases, the J end by 7 bases, with 19 bases between. This CDR3 is 15 amino acids long. Germline V gene sequence: CDR1 SNHLY, CDR2 FYNNEI. The CDR3 spells CASNIDRIVGEKLFF. The CDR3 DNA sequence: TGTGCCAGCAATATTGACAGGATTGTTGGTGAAAAACTGTTTTTT.

The count of this clone is one. The V and J genes are TRBV27 and TRBJ2-7; no clear D gene. V was shortened by 2 bases and J by 2 bases, with 10 bases between the two germline ends. The CDR3 has 14 residues. CDR1 and CDR2 from the germline V gene are MNHEY and SMNVEV (reference sequence). In nucleotides, the CDR3 is TGTGCCAGCAGTTTAGTAGCCCTCCCCTACGAGCAGTACTTC. This gives the protein CASSLVALPYEQYF.

V is TRBV6-6 and J is TRBJ2-2; D perhaps matches TRBD1 (5 bases). Germline assignment: CDR1 MNHNY and CDR2 SVGAGI (reference sequence). The V end was cut by 0 bases, the J end by 3 bases, with 8 bases between. The CDR3 length is 15 residues. The CDR3 region is CASSYSGRDTGELFF. The CDR3 DNA reads TGTGCCAGCAGTTACTCGGGCAGGGACACCGGGGAGCTGTTTTTT.

The rearrangement uses TRBV2 and TRBJ1-6; possible D gene TRBD1, 6 bases. Between the trimmed V and J ends, which lost 6 bases and 7 bases, there was a span of 13 bases. The germline gives CDR1 SNHLY, CDR2 FYNNEI. CDR3 size: 14 residues. CDR3 bases: TGTGCCAGCAGGGGACACTCGGGGAATTCACCCCTCCACTTT. Translation gives CASRGHSGNSPLHF.

The V gene is TRBV14, the J gene TRBJ1-1, with 7 bases lining up with TRBD1. V lost 2 bases to trimming and J lost 3 bases; unmatched junction nucleotides: 9. The germline V gene encodes CDR1 SGHDN and CDR2 FVKESK. The CDR3 sequence is 16 residues long. The CDR3 reads CASSQQPGQPYTEAFF. CDR3 nucleotide sequence: TGTGCCAGCAGCCAACAACCGGGACAGCCGTACACTGAAGCTTTCTTT.

The chain couples TRBV4-1 to TRBJ1-2; a possible D gene is TRBD1 (5 bases). The ends were cut back, 0 bases at V and 1 base at J, with 12 bases in the middle. CDR1 is MGHRA and CDR2 is YSYEKL in the germline V gene. CDR3 length: 16 residues. Here the CDR3 DNA reads TGCGCCAGCAGCCAAGAAGCCCTGACAGTTAACTATGGCTACACCTTC. This encodes CASSQEALTVNYGYTF.

Details on this clone: This same CDR3 is encoded by further DNA sequences in the sample. The chain employs TRBV7-9 and TRBJ1-2; possible D gene TRBD1, 6 bases. CDR3 size: 13 residues. Deletions cut 5 bases from V and 3 bases from J, with 10 bases between. Germline CDR1 reads SEHNR; CDR2 reads FQNEAQ (reference sequence). CDR3 nucleotides: TGTGCCAGCAGCCTTTCAGGGGACTATGGCTACACCTTC. Its protein product is CASSLSGDYGYTF.

The V gene is TRBV16, the J gene TRBJ1-1; 8 bases line up with TRBD1. This CDR3 comprises 13 residues. From germline, CDR1 is KGHSY and CDR2 FQNENV. The junction had 6 bases not matched to a gene; V was cut back by 7 bases and J by 5 bases. The CDR3 here is CASNDRGATEAFF. CDR3 bases: TGTGCCAGCAACGACAGGGGAGCGACTGAAGCTTTCTTT.

The table lists this clone with a count of one. The rearrangement links TRBV9 to TRBJ2-7; TRBD2 might be the D (6 bases). Looked up from germline, CDR1 is SGDLS and CDR2 is YYNGEE. V was trimmed by 4 bases and J by 0 bases, leaving 8 bases between them. The CDR3 covers 13 residues. The CDR3: CASSSGLSYEQYF. For the CDR3, the DNA is TGTGCCAGCAGCTCGGGACTCTCCTACGAGCAGTACTTC.

The chain uses TRBV9 and TRBJ1-1, with 11 bases matching TRBD1. The CDR3 covers 15 residues. V lost 0 bases to trimming and J lost 6 bases; unmatched junction nucleotides: 4. Germline CDR1 and CDR2: SGDLS and YYNGEE. The CDR3 nucleotides are TGTGCCAGCAGCGTAGAGGGACAGGGGGTGGCTGAAGCTTTCTTT. Its translation: CASSVEGQGVAEAFF.

This rearrangement joins TRBV5-6 to TRBJ2-7, with 8 bases identical to TRBD1. Germline V gene lookup returns CDR1 SGHDT and CDR2 YYEEEE. The CDR3 is made up of 16 amino acids. The trim removed 0 bases at V and 4 bases at J, leaving 9 bases unmatched. CDR3 amino acids: CASSLEAGGYGYEQYF. CDR3 DNA: TGTGCCAGCAGCTTGGAGGCAGGGGGCTATGGGTACGAGCAGTACTTC.

The chain links TRBV6-1 to TRBJ1-4; 7 bases agree with TRBD1. Germline CDR1 and CDR2: MNHNS and SASEGT. V shed 7 bases and J 0 bases; nucleotides not matched to a gene: 5. The CDR3 runs 15 residues. The CDR3 DNA reads as TGTGCCAGCACCACAGGGGCTGCAACTAATGAAAAACTGTTTTTT. This gives the protein CASTTGAATNEKLFF.